These 28 T cell receptor beta chains were sequenced from one sample in a study of T-cell reconstitution after alpha-beta-depleted transplantation in children. The TCRbeta library incorporated unique molecular identifiers. TCRdb reprocessed the PCR reads with MiXCR, giving one entry per CDR3 protein. The sample includes some 490,000 distinct CDR3 sequences, around 13% seen only once; the top ten take more than 5.5%. Sequencing used PBMCs from the stem cell graft donor, obtained from the stem cell graft. The receptors derive from a human donor who donated a stem cell graft to a child with combined immunodeficiency.

In its sample, this clonotype was seen a few times. This rearrangement joins TRBV6-5 to TRBJ2-7; D is perhaps TRBD2 (5 bases). Germline lookup yields CDR1 MNHEY and CDR2 SVGAGI. Trimming cost V 0 bases and J 2 bases, with 8 bases left between them. The CDR3 totals 14 residues. CDR3 protein: CASSYSPSPYEQYF. The CDR3 bases are TGTGCCAGCAGTTACTCCCCTAGCCCCTACGAGCAGTACTTC.

The chain is built from TRBV30 and TRBJ2-2; D ambiguous. The germline CDR1 and CDR2 sequences are GTSNPN and SVGIG (reference sequence). CDR3 length equals 14 residues. The V and J ends lost 4 bases and 2 bases respectively, with 11 bases between them. The CDR3 protein is CAWNPQPNTGELFF. CDR3 DNA: TGTGCCTGGAATCCACAGCCAAACACCGGGGAGCTGTTTTTT.

This clonotype was found a few times. The chain is built from TRBV29-1 and TRBJ2-1; 7 bases map to TRBD2. The CDR3 is made up of 14 amino acids. V was clipped by 6 bases and J by 2 bases; unmatched bases: 7. Germline V gene sequence: CDR1 SQVTM, CDR2 ANQGSEA. Written as DNA, the CDR3 is TGCAGCGTAACCCTAGCGGTACCCTACAATGAGCAGTTCTTC. This translates into CSVTLAVPYNEQFF.

This clonotype was seen at least ten times. J is TRBJ1-4 and V is TRBV12-3 or TRBV12-4, with D perhaps matching TRBD1 (5 bases). Trimming stripped 3 bases from V and 4 bases from J, with 9 bases between. The CDR3 consists of 14 residues. CDR3 in amino acids: CASSLQGFNEKLFF. For the CDR3, the DNA is TGTGCCAGCAGTTTGCAGGGATTTAATGAAAAACTGTTTTTT.

Remarks on this clonotype: It may be a read error: a sequence one base away is much more abundant. The rearrangement uses TRBV27 and TRBJ2-2, with 8 bases identical to TRBD1. The CDR3 is made up of 14 amino acids. Germline V gives CDR1 MNHEY, CDR2 SMNVEV (reference sequence). In DNA form, the CDR3 reads TGTGCCAGCAGTTTGACAGGGGAGGCCGGGGAGCTGTCTTTT. Its translation: CASSLTGEAGELSF.

The chain employs TRBV12-3 or TRBV12-4 and TRBJ2-3; D perhaps matches TRBD1 (5 bases). The CDR3 contains 15 residues. V lost 5 bases to trimming and J lost 1 base, with 13 bases between them. The CDR3 sequence: CASSPGKWGTDTQYF. For the CDR3, the DNA is TGTGCCAGCAGTCCAGGGAAGTGGGGCACAGATACGCAGTATTTT.

The V gene is TRBV20-1, the J gene TRBJ1-5; 8 bases are shared with TRBD1. The CDR3 contains 16 residues. V lost 3 bases, J lost 3 bases, and 10 bases stayed unmatched. The germline CDR1 and CDR2 sequences are DFQATT and SNEGSKA (reference sequence). CDR3 nucleotide sequence: TGCAGTGCTAGTGTTTGGGACAGGAAGGACAATCAGCCCCAGCATTTT. Translated: CSASVWDRKDNQPQHF.

This chain links TRBV5-4 with TRBJ2-3; 7 bases map to TRBD2. Germline CDR1 is SGHNT and CDR2 is YYREEE (reference sequence). This CDR3 has 14 residues. V was pared by 4 bases and J by 4 bases, with 6 bases of the junction left unmatched. The CDR3 loop is CASSTRLASDTQYF. DNA for the CDR3: TGTGCCAGCAGCACGAGACTAGCTTCAGATACGCAGTATTTT.

The chain is built from TRBV30 and TRBJ2-7; weak D call: TRBD1 (6 bases). Germline V gives CDR1 GTSNPN, CDR2 SVGIG (reference sequence). The V end was cut by 2 bases, the J end by 4 bases, with 15 bases between. The CDR3 has 14 residues. This CDR3 reads CAWSPVGTIYEQYF. The CDR3 DNA sequence: TGTGCCTGGAGTCCCGTCGGGACAATATACGAGCAGTACTTC.

In this sample, this clonotype turned up many times. The rearrangement links TRBV12-3 or TRBV12-4 to TRBJ2-1; TRBD2 might be the D (7 bases). The CDR3 covers 15 residues. V was cut by 6 bases and J by 1 base, with 13 bases left in between. The CDR3 is CASSSGGQSYNEQFF. CDR3 coding DNA: TGTGCCAGCAGCTCGGGGGGCCAGTCCTACAATGAGCAGTTCTTC.

This clonotype showed up just a few times. V usage is TRBV7-8 and J usage is TRBJ2-7; 8 bases are shared with TRBD1. Germline CDR1 SGHVS, CDR2 FQNEAQ. The V and J ends lost 4 bases and 0 bases, in that order; junction bases with no gene match: 11. The CDR3 has 17 amino acids. The CDR3 sequence is CASSSAQTGVSSYEQYF. For the CDR3, the DNA is TGTGCCAGCAGCTCCGCCCAGACAGGGGTTAGCTCCTACGAGCAGTACTTC.

In its sample, this clonotype was seen a few times. The rearrangement uses TRBV6-5 and TRBJ2-3; D is uncertain. Germline CDR1 and CDR2: MNHEY and SVGAGI. This CDR3 contains 15 residues. Trimming pared 3 bases from V and 1 base from J, leaving 11 bases between. CDR3 sequence (DNA): TGTGCCAGCAGTTATGCGTGGCAGGGCACAGATACGCAGTATTTT. Translated: CASSYAWQGTDTQYF.

The chain couples TRBV12-3 or TRBV12-4 to TRBJ1-5, with D perhaps TRBD1 (6 bases). V lost 5 bases, J lost 6 bases, and 17 bases lay in between. CDR3 length: 15 residues. CDR3 region: CASSRTGISGQPQHF. CDR3 sequence (DNA): TGTGCCAGCAGTCGTACAGGGATCTCGGGTCAGCCCCAGCATTTT.

This rearrangement joins TRBV30 to TRBJ2-1; no definite D call. Germline V lookup: CDR1 GTSNPN, CDR2 SVGIG (reference sequence). V lost 5 bases and J 4 bases, leaving 6 bases between the germline ends. CDR3 size: 11 residues. CDR3 nucleotide sequence: TGTGCCTGGGATCGGTACAATGAGCAGTTCTTC. Its protein product is CAWDRYNEQFF.

At least ten counts were recorded for this clonotype. V usage is TRBV7-9 and J usage is TRBJ2-1; TRBD1 agrees at 9 bases. CDR3 length equals 15 residues. The germline CDR1 and CDR2 sequences are SEHNR and FQNEAQ (reference sequence). V lost 1 base and J lost 8; bases outside the gene matches: 6. The CDR3 DNA is TGTGCCAGCAGCTTAGTTGGACAGGGGTATCATGAGCAGTTCTTC. This translates into CASSLVGQGYHEQFF.

The chain links TRBV6-5 to TRBJ2-7; no firm D call. V lost 0 bases and J lost 0, with 9 bases in between. CDR1 and CDR2 (germline): MNHEY, SVGAGI. This CDR3 comprises 15 residues. The CDR3 sequence: CASSYSPHDSYEQYF. The CDR3, as DNA: TGTGCCAGCAGTTACTCCCCCCACGACTCCTACGAGCAGTACTTC.

This clonotype occurred many times. The J gene is TRBJ2-7, the V gene TRBV5-1; D not resolved. Trimming took off 0 bases at V and 0 bases at J, with 7 bases between the two ends. Germline CDR1 is SGHRS and CDR2 is YFSETQ. This CDR3 is 14 amino acids long. The CDR3 protein is CASSLVSGSYEQYF. DNA for the CDR3: TGCGCCAGCAGCTTGGTCTCGGGCTCCTACGAGCAGTACTTC. Based on the CDR3 plus reference TRBV5-1 and TRBJ2-7, the full variable domain is KAGVTQTPRYLIKTRGQQVTLSCSPISGHRSVSWYQQTPGQGLQFLFEYFSETQRNKGNFPGRFSGRQFSNSRSEMNVSTLELGDSALYLCASSLVSGSYEQYFGPGTRLTVT.

CDR3 loop: CASSEGGGYLEQYF. The DNA of the CDR3 is TGTGCCAGCAGTGAAGGCGGGGGATACCTCGAGCAGTACTTC. The genes are TRBV2 and TRBJ2-7; 7 bases align to TRBD2. Looked up from germline, CDR1 is SNHLY and CDR2 is FYNNEI. The V segment lost 1 base and the J segment 6 bases; nucleotides outside the gene matches: 6. This CDR3 comprises 14 residues. The complete variable domain, with remaining parts taken from reference TRBV2 and TRBJ2-7, reads EPEVTQTPSHQVTQMGQEVILRCVPISNHLYFYWYRQILGQKVEFLVSFYNNEISEKSEIFDDQFSVERPDGSNFTLKIRSTKLEDSAMYFCASSEGGGYLEQYFGPGTRLTVT.

A few counts support this clonotype. The gene calls are TRBV20-1 and TRBJ1-1, with D possibly matching TRBD1 (5 bases). Germline CDR1 and CDR2: DFQATT and SNEGSKA (reference sequence). The germline V and J ends were trimmed by 3 bases and 3 bases, with 17 bases remaining between them. This CDR3 has 15 amino acids. The DNA for the CDR3 is TGCAGTGCTAGGACCCCTCGGGGGAAGCACACTGAAGCTTTCTTT. This sequence encodes CSARTPRGKHTEAFF.

This clonotype was counted ten times or more. The chain couples TRBV15 to TRBJ1-4, with 7 bases identical to TRBD1. Germline lookup yields CDR1 LNHNV and CDR2 YYDKDF (reference sequence). The junction had 12 bases not matched to a gene; V was cut back by 3 bases and J by 8 bases. The CDR3 has 16 residues. The DNA for the CDR3 is TGTGCCACCAGCAGTATGCCGGGGACAGTTAACGAAAAACTGTTTTTT. It specifies CATSSMPGTVNEKLFF.

V and J are TRBV30 and TRBJ2-1; weak D call: TRBD1 (5 bases). The CDR3 is 14 residues long. CDR1 and CDR2 from the germline V gene are GTSNPN and SVGIG (reference sequence). Trimming pared 1 base from V and 3 bases from J, leaving 10 bases between. CDR3 in DNA: TGTGCCTGGAGTGATGGAGACAGCTACAATGAGCAGTTCTTC. It yields the protein CAWSDGDSYNEQFF.

The table lists this clonotype with a few counts. This chain joins TRBV27 and TRBJ2-5, with 9 bases lining up with TRBD1. V gave up 0 bases and J gave up 1 base; unmatched junction bases: 3. Per germline, CDR1 MNHEY and CDR2 SMNVEV (reference sequence). The CDR3 is 16 residues long. The CDR3: CASSLSRTGAQETQYF. Written as DNA, the CDR3 is TGTGCCAGCAGTTTATCCCGGACAGGGGCCCAAGAGACCCAGTACTTC.

This clonotype was picked up many times. The chain joins TRBV12-3 or TRBV12-4 to TRBJ2-7, with D perhaps matching TRBD1 (6 bases). This CDR3 spans 15 amino acids. Trimming pared 5 bases from V and 5 bases from J, leaving 19 bases between. The CDR3 reads CASSPQGFGLDEQYF. The CDR3 DNA sequence: TGTGCCAGCAGTCCACAGGGATTTGGCTTGGACGAGCAGTACTTC.

This clonotype was seen ten or more times. V is TRBV7-2 and J is TRBJ2-7; D perhaps matches TRBD2 (6 bases). The CDR3 has 15 amino acids. Looked up from germline, CDR1 is SGHTA and CDR2 is FQGNSA. V lost 1 base and J 2 bases, leaving 12 bases between the germline ends. CDR3 bases: TGTGCCAGCAGCTTAGTATCGGGGGACGCCTACGAGCAGTACTTC. It codes for CASSLVSGDAYEQYF.

This clonotype has a count of ten or more. This chain joins TRBV12-3 or TRBV12-4 and TRBJ2-5; D perhaps matches TRBD1 (6 bases). The V end was cut by 3 bases, the J end by 4 bases, with 12 bases between. CDR3 length: 14 amino acids. The CDR3: CASSFGLGGETQYF. CDR3 DNA sequence: TGTGCCAGCAGTTTCGGGCTAGGGGGAGAGACCCAGTACTTC.

This clonotype occurred a few times. The chain carries TRBV2 and TRBJ2-3; TRBD1 matches 9 bases. Germline trimming cut 10 bases from V and 3 bases from J; bases unmatched to any gene: 8. The CDR3 length is 14 residues. Germline CDR1 and CDR2: SNHLY and FYNNEI. CDR3 sequence reads: CATSLDRGTDTQYF. DNA of the CDR3: TGTGCCACCTCCCTTGACAGGGGGACAGATACGCAGTATTTT.

This clonotype came up a few times. This chain connects TRBV5-1 to TRBJ2-5; D remains ambiguous. The CDR3 runs to 15 residues. Germline lookup yields CDR1 SGHRS and CDR2 YFSETQ. V lost 1 base and J lost 2, with 12 bases in between. For the CDR3, the DNA is TGCGCCAGCAGCTTGAGTTTTACAGAGCAAGAGACCCAGTACTTC. This gives the protein CASSLSFTEQETQYF.

This clonotype was recorded at least ten times. This chain joins TRBV20-1 and TRBJ2-3; TRBD2 might be the D (6 bases). The CDR3 sequence is 13 residues long. V was shortened by 6 bases and J by 1 base, with 11 bases between the two germline ends. The germline V gene encodes CDR1 DFQATT and CDR2 SNEGSKA (reference sequence). The CDR3 sequence is CSARSSGTDTQYF. CDR3 in DNA: TGCAGTGCCAGATCTAGCGGCACAGATACGCAGTATTTT.